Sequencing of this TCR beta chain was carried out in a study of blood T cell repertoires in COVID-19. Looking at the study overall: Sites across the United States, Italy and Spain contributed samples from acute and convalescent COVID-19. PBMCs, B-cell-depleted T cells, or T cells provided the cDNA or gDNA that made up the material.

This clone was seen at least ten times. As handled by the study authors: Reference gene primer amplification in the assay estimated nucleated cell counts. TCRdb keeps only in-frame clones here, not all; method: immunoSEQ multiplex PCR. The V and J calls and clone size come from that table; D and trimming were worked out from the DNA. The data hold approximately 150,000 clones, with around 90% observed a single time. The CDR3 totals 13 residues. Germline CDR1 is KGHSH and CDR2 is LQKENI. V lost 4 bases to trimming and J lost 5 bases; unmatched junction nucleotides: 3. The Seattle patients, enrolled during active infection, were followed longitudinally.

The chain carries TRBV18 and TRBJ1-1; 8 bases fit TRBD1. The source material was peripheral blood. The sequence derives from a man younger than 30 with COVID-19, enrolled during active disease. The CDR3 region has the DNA TGTGCCAGCTCACGGACAGGGCAGACTGAAGCTTTCTTT. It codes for CASSRTGQTEAFF.